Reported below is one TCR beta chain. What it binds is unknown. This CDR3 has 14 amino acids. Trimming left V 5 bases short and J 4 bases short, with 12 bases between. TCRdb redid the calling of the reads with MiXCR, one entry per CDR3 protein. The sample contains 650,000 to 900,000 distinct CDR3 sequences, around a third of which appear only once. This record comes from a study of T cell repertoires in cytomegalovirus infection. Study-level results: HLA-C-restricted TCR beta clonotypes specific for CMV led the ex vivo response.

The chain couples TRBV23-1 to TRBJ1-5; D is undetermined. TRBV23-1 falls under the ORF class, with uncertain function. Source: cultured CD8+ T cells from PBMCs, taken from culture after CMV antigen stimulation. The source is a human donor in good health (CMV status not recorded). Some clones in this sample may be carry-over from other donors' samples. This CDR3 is CASSLRIGNQPQHF. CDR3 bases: TGCGCCAGCAGTTTACGGATTGGGAATCAGCCCCAGCATTTT.